The rows below give T cell receptor beta chains drawn from one sample of a study of response to subunit inactivated influenza vaccine. TCRdb re-derived calls from the RT-PCR reads in MiXCR, one entry per CDR3 protein. The data show approximately 570,000 distinct CDR3 sequences, about 7.6% seen once. The sequencing used PBMCs from blood, collected around 25 months after vaccination. Every receptor here comes from a man between 50 and 75 years old who received an inactivated influenza vaccine. Each CDR3 is given with its conserved first and last residue. Fields, in order: V gene, J gene, D gene, CDR3 protein. A D gene is named only where the DNA matches it firmly.

v_gene: TRBV4-2; j_gene: TRBJ1-2; d_gene: NA; CDR3aa: CASSEQDSRTF
v_gene: TRBV9; j_gene: TRBJ2-5; d_gene: NA; CDR3aa: CASSKGATDVQETQYF
v_gene: TRBV20-1; j_gene: TRBJ1-5; d_gene: NA; CDR3aa: CSARKTAINQPQHF
v_gene: TRBV12-3/TRBV12-4; j_gene: TRBJ2-2; d_gene: NA; CDR3aa: CASSPTAGIVPGELFF
v_gene: TRBV30; j_gene: TRBJ2-5; d_gene: NA; CDR3aa: CAWSVMGGQTQYF
v_gene: TRBV7-9; j_gene: TRBJ2-1; d_gene: TRBD2; CDR3aa: CASSLVGGSFNEQFF
v_gene: TRBV24-1; j_gene: TRBJ1-1; d_gene: TRBD1; CDR3aa: CATSDPRTGDTEAFF
v_gene: TRBV20-1; j_gene: TRBJ2-3; d_gene: TRBD2; CDR3aa: CSARKLAVTDTQYF
v_gene: TRBV24-1; j_gene: TRBJ2-2; d_gene: NA; CDR3aa: CATSDLQGSGELFF
v_gene: TRBV12-3/TRBV12-4; j_gene: TRBJ2-2; d_gene: NA; CDR3aa: CASSLLPPGELFF
v_gene: TRBV9; j_gene: TRBJ2-1; d_gene: TRBD1; CDR3aa: CASSEGAISPSNEQFF
v_gene: TRBV28; j_gene: TRBJ2-4; d_gene: TRBD1; CDR3aa: CASRRQTQGAKNIQYF
v_gene: TRBV5-1; j_gene: TRBJ2-2; d_gene: NA; CDR3aa: CASSFPGVDAGELFF
v_gene: TRBV20-1; j_gene: TRBJ2-5; d_gene: NA; CDR3aa: CSADGRMGVPRETQYF
v_gene: TRBV21-1; j_gene: TRBJ2-7; d_gene: NA; CDR3aa: CASSTRLAGGIEQYF
v_gene: TRBV19; j_gene: TRBJ1-1; d_gene: NA; CDR3aa: CASSINQLTEAFF
v_gene: TRBV7-9; j_gene: TRBJ2-6; d_gene: TRBD1; CDR3aa: CASSSGTGVSGANVLTF